These 28 T cell receptor beta chains were sequenced from one sample in a study of cytomegalovirus exposure and HLA in healthy donors. PCR was performed using 60 Vbeta and 13 Jbeta primers. Produced via immunoSEQ multiplex PCR; TCRdb's table is partial and in-frame only. This table has more than 150,000 clones, about 86% appearing once. Sequences were obtained from PBMCs. These receptors originate from a woman in her 30s in good health and CMV-seronegative.

This sequence joins TRBV11-2 and TRBJ2-2; TRBD2 might be the D (6 bases). Deletions cut 6 bases from V and 3 bases from J, with 17 bases between. The germline V gene encodes CDR1 SGHAT and CDR2 FQNNGV. This CDR3 has 16 residues. The CDR3 DNA sequence: TGTGCCAGCAGACCCCGGGACTCCCGGTACACCGGGGAGCTGTTTTTT. The encoded protein is CASRPRDSRYTGELFF.

The chain combines TRBV4-3 with TRBJ2-1; D not certain. Germline assignment: CDR1 LGHNA and CDR2 YSLEER. The CDR3 totals 15 residues. V was pared by 2 bases and J by 0 bases, with 8 bases between. The CDR3 DNA reads as TGCGCCAGCAGCCAACTCAGAAGCTCCTACAATGAGCAGTTCTTC. This codes for CASSQLRSSYNEQFF.

With regard to this clone: One end of the junction varies from germline; a read error may be responsible. The sample contains more than one DNA sequence encoding this CDR3. The rearrangement uses TRBV4-3 and TRBJ2-2; TRBD2 agrees at 7 bases. This CDR3 region has 16 residues. Germline CDR1 reads LGHNA; CDR2 reads YSLEER. CDR3 in DNA: TGCGCCAGCAGCCTCCAGACTAGCCTTAACACTGGGGAGCTGTTTTTT. Translation gives CASSLQTSLNTGELFF.

Only one count was recorded for this clone. A junction end diverges from the germline sequence, so it may reflect a read error. The J gene is TRBJ1-5, the V gene TRBV27; D gene ambiguous. Germline CDR1 and CDR2: MNHEY and SMNVEV (reference sequence). The CDR3 loop spans 13 amino acids. This CDR3 reads CASSLSRNQPQHF. In DNA, the CDR3 is TGTGCCAGCAGTCTATCGAGGAATCAGCCCCAGCATTTT.

The table lists this clone with a count of one. The chain uses TRBV10-2 and TRBJ1-5, with D uncertain. CDR1 is WSHSY and CDR2 is SAAADI in the germline V gene. V dropped 5 bases and J dropped 4 bases, with 18 bases sitting between them. CDR3 length equals 16 residues. This CDR3 reads CASSPLMGKVNQPQHF. The CDR3 DNA reads TGCGCCAGCAGTCCTCTTATGGGCAAAGTAAATCAGCCCCAGCATTTT.

This chain uses TRBV11-1 with TRBJ2-7; no clear D gene. The CDR3 covers 13 residues. Trimming shortened V by 1 base and J by 4 bases, and 8 bases separated the two germline ends. Germline CDR1 reads SGHAT; CDR2 reads FQDESV (reference sequence). In DNA, the CDR3 is TGTGCCAGCAGCTTAGGGTTGGCTTACGAGCAGTACTTC. This sequence encodes CASSLGLAYEQYF.

The V and J genes are TRBV11-1 and TRBJ2-7; D is possibly TRBD2 (5 bases). Per germline, CDR1 SGHAT and CDR2 FQDESV (reference sequence). With 0 bases removed from V and 1 base from J, the gap between germline ends came to 10 bases. CDR3 size: 15 residues. The CDR3 bases are TGTGCCAGCAGCTTAGCCCCCGGGGAGTCCTACGAGCAGTACTTC. Translating it yields CASSLAPGESYEQYF.

This chain uses TRBV11-2 with TRBJ2-4; D possibly corresponds to TRBD2 (6 bases). The CDR3 loop spans 18 amino acids. Germline V CDR1 and CDR2: SGHAT, FQNNGV. V lost 1 base and J 2 bases, leaving 18 bases between the germline ends. For the CDR3, the DNA is TGTGCCAGCAGCTTAGGGAGGGGCAGGGCAAGGTCCAAAAACATTCAGTACTTC. As protein: CASSLGRGRARSKNIQYF.

The chain recombines TRBV5-4 with TRBJ2-4, with TRBD1 as a possible D gene (6 bases). CDR3 size: 15 residues. Looked up from germline, CDR1 is SGHNT and CDR2 is YYREEE (reference sequence). Trimming took 3 bases from V and 5 from J, leaving 15 bases between them. In DNA, the CDR3 is TGTGCCAGCAGCTATATCCAGGACAGACAAAACATTCAGTACTTC. Translation: CASSYIQDRQNIQYF.

In nucleotides, the CDR3 is TGTGCCAGCAGTGCACAGGGGGTGCTTTCACTGACTAGCGGGAGCCCAGATACGCAGTATTTT. Translating gives CASSAQGVLSLTSGSPDTQYF. The rearrangement joins TRBV2 to TRBJ2-3, with 12 nucleotides matching TRBD2. The CDR3 spans 21 residues. Germline V lookup: CDR1 SNHLY, CDR2 FYNNEI. Trimming at V came to 4 bases and at J to 4 bases, leaving 21 bases not matched to a gene. Variable domain in full (rest from reference TRBV2 and TRBJ2-3): EPEVTQTPSHQVTQMGQEVILRCVPISNHLYFYWYRQILGQKVEFLVSFYNNEISEKSEIFDDQFSVERPDGSNFTLKIRSTKLEDSAMYFCASSAQGVLSLTSGSPDTQYFGPGTRLTVL.

The rearrangement links TRBV7-8 to TRBJ1-1; TRBD1 is a possible D gene (6 bases). Deletions cut 1 base from V and 4 bases from J, with 10 bases between. CDR1 and CDR2 (germline): SGHVS, FQNEAQ. The CDR3 is made up of 14 amino acids. CDR3 sequence (DNA): TGTGCCAGCAGCTTAGGAGGGGGGGGCACTGAAGCTTTCTTT. This translates into CASSLGGGGTEAFF.

About this clone: The germline gene is not matched at one end of the junction; a read error may be the cause. The chain carries TRBV7-9 and TRBJ2-5, with 8 bases fitting TRBD2. The germline CDR1 and CDR2 sequences are SEHNR and FQNEAQ (reference sequence). The CDR3 runs to 15 residues. CDR3 region: CSSRLLAGLGETQYF. The CDR3 DNA reads as TGTTCCAGCAGATTATTAGCGGGGTTAGGAGAGACCCAGTACTTC.

This clone was counted a single time. V usage is TRBV6-5 and J usage is TRBJ2-7; TRBD1 matches 9 bases. Germline V gene sequence: CDR1 MNHEY, CDR2 SVGAGI. The CDR3 runs 15 residues. The J segment lost 1 base and the V segment lost 6 bases, leaving 7 bases of the junction unmatched. The CDR3 DNA reads TGTGCCAGCAGCTATAACAGGGGGCGATCCTACGAGCAGTACTTC. Amino acid sequence: CASSYNRGRSYEQYF.

This chain connects TRBV10-3 to TRBJ1-1; possible D gene TRBD1, 6 bases. Trimming took off 6 bases at V and 3 bases at J, with 14 bases between the two ends. There are 14 residues in the CDR3. Germline V gives CDR1 ENHRY, CDR2 SYGVKD. The CDR3 region has the DNA TGTGCCATCAGCTCCACAGGGAAGGACACTGAAGCTTTCTTT. Residues: CAISSTGKDTEAFF.

The chain carries TRBV7-2 and TRBJ1-3, with D possibly matching TRBD1 (5 bases). The CDR3 has 16 amino acids. V was shortened by 5 bases and J by 6 bases, with 20 bases between the two germline ends. The germline V gene encodes CDR1 SGHTA and CDR2 FQGNSA. The CDR3 sequence is CASSLRTGDLENTIYF. CDR3 nucleotide sequence: TGTGCCAGCAGCCTCCGAACCGGGGACTTGGAAAACACCATATATTTT.

The genes are TRBV2 and TRBJ2-3, with D unclear. Trimming removed 6 bases at V and 13 bases at J, with 17 bases between. Germline V gene sequence: CDR1 SNHLY, CDR2 FYNNEI. The CDR3 is 12 amino acids. The CDR3, as DNA: TGTGCCAGCAGCCTCGGGTTGCAGAAGGAGTATTTT. Translated, it gives CASSLGLQKEYF.

This rearrangement joins TRBV4-3 to TRBJ2-7, with a tentative D call TRBD2 (6 bases). Trimming left V 0 bases short and J 6 bases short, with 15 bases between. The germline V gene has CDR1 LGHNA and CDR2 YSLEER. This CDR3 contains 15 residues. CDR3 amino acids: CASSQDRLGGLEQYF. The CDR3 nucleotides read TGCGCCAGCAGCCAAGATCGACTAGGAGGCCTCGAGCAGTACTTC.

A few counts support this clone. This chain joins TRBV5-4 and TRBJ2-7; D perhaps matches TRBD2 (6 bases). The CDR3 consists of 16 residues. V lost 4 bases, J lost 0 bases, and 17 bases lay in between. The germline CDR1 and CDR2 sequences are SGHNT and YYREEE (reference sequence). The CDR3 sequence is CASSIWFGGSSYEQYF. CDR3 nucleotides: TGTGCCAGCAGCATATGGTTCGGGGGTAGCTCCTACGAGCAGTACTTC.

The chain couples TRBV5-6 to TRBJ1-3; D gene ambiguous. The CDR3 contains 15 residues. The germline CDR1 and CDR2 sequences are SGHDT and YYEEEE. Deletions cut 0 bases from V and 1 base from J, with 8 bases between. For the CDR3, the DNA is TGTGCCAGCAGCTTGGGCCAACTATCTGGAAACACCATATATTTT. Translation gives CASSLGQLSGNTIYF.

The gene calls are TRBV28 and TRBJ2-1; 10 bases fit TRBD2. Germline assignment: CDR1 MDHEN and CDR2 SYDVKM. Trimming removed 3 bases from V and 6 bases from J; junction bases left unmatched: 5. The CDR3 extends over 15 amino acids. The CDR3 region is CASSFERGGGNEQFF. In DNA form, the CDR3 reads TGTGCCAGCAGTTTTGAGCGGGGGGGTGGCAATGAGCAGTTCTTC.

This chain links TRBV30 with TRBJ2-3; TRBD2 matches 10 bases. This CDR3 contains 14 residues. Trimming removed 8 bases from V and 3 bases from J; junction bases left unmatched: 8. The germline V gene has CDR1 GTSNPN and CDR2 SVGIG (reference sequence). The CDR3 sequence is CARNSGRGTDTQYF. DNA for the CDR3: TGTGCCCGCAACAGCGGGAGGGGGACAGATACGCAGTATTTT.

The chain couples TRBV9 to TRBJ2-7, with TRBD2 identical over 7 bases. The CDR3 totals 12 residues. Germline V gene lookup returns CDR1 SGDLS and CDR2 YYNGEE. V shed 0 bases and J 6 bases; nucleotides not matched to a gene: 0. The CDR3 DNA follows: TGTGCCAGCAGCGTAGGCGGGGGCGAGCAGTACTTC. The encoded protein is CASSVGGGEQYF.

The V call is TRBV2, the J call TRBJ2-7, with a tentative D call TRBD2 (5 bases). The CDR3 runs to 13 residues. Germline V lookup: CDR1 SNHLY, CDR2 FYNNEI. V lost 2 bases to trimming and J lost 4 bases, with 9 bases between them. The CDR3 DNA reads as TGTGCCAGCAGTGAAATGGGCGGGTACGAGCAGTACTTC. It is translated as CASSEMGGYEQYF.

This rearrangement joins TRBV28 to TRBJ1-1, with D perhaps TRBD1 (5 bases). This CDR3 is 11 amino acids long. Between the trimmed V and J ends, which lost 0 bases and 9 bases, there was a span of 5 bases. Per germline, CDR1 MDHEN and CDR2 SYDVKM. The DNA for the CDR3 is TGTGCCAGCAGTTTATGGGGGCAAGCTTTCTTT. This translates into CASSLWGQAFF.

This sequence joins TRBV4-1 and TRBJ2-1; 15 nucleotides agree with TRBD2. Germline V gene sequence: CDR1 MGHRA, CDR2 YSYEKL. The CDR3 consists of 18 residues. With 4 bases clipped from V and 6 bases from J, the junction kept 10 bases outside the gene matches. CDR3 in amino acids: CASSLWTSGRAKPNEQFF. The CDR3 DNA follows: TGCGCCAGCAGCCTTTGGACTAGCGGGAGGGCCAAACCCAATGAGCAGTTCTTC.

This clone was counted between two and nine times. The J gene is TRBJ2-5, the V gene TRBV10-3; 7 positions agree with TRBD1. The CDR3 runs 17 residues. Germline loops: CDR1 ENHRY, CDR2 SYGVKD. Unmatched junction bases numbered 18, after V lost 0 bases and J lost 11 bases. Here the CDR3 DNA reads TGTGCCATCAGTGAGTCGAAGTCTGAGACAGGGCAAAGGGAGCAGTACTTC. Translated, it gives CAISESKSETGQREQYF.

The V call is TRBV12-2, the J call TRBJ1-2; TRBD1 is the table's D call and was not checked against the DNA. TRBV12-2 is assigned pseudogene status. The CDR3 is 15 amino acids. For the CDR3, the DNA is TGTGCAAGGGCCGGCCCAGGGGGGAGCTACACTGGCTACACCTTC. Protein sequence: CARAGPGGSYTGYTF.

This clone was found once. The CDR3 protein is CASSAGQGALTGNTIYF. DNA of the CDR3: TGTGCCAGCAGCGCGGGACAGGGGGCGCTTACAGGAAACACCATATATTTT. This chain links TRBV7-2 with TRBJ1-3, with 12 bases aligning to TRBD1. The junction had 9 bases not matched to a gene; V was cut back by 5 bases and J by 4 bases. CDR1 and CDR2 from the germline V gene are SGHTA and FQGNSA. The CDR3 has 17 residues.